The T cell receptor (beta chain) under discussion was sequenced for a study of T-cell memory formation after mild COVID-19. A single record per CDR3 protein comes from TCRdb applying MiXCR to the 5' RACE reads. The data contain about 340,000 distinct CDR3 sequences, about an eighth of them seen just once; the ten biggest clones take up about a fifth. The CDR3 consists of 13 residues. The germline V and J ends were trimmed by 4 bases and 10 bases, with 17 bases remaining between them. The table lists this clonotype with a few counts. Its antigen is still unknown. Notes on the study in general: Detection of some responders pre-infection suggested pre-existing cross-reactive memory T cells participated.

Sequencing used PBMCs or a T cell subset sorted from them (not recorded which). The rearrangement links TRBV12-3 or TRBV12-4 to TRBJ2-7, with D tentatively TRBD2 (6 bases). The receptor's source is a man aged 18 to 30 who had mild COVID-19 (a few samples of this study predate the infection). Cell type and time point are not known. CDR3 nucleotide sequence: TGTGCCAGCAGTTCTGCGGGACCCCAACCCCAGTACTTC. Its protein is CASSSAGPQPQYF.